This entry concerns a single T cell receptor (beta chain). Its antigen is currently unknown. This entry belongs to a study of CD8 T cells in ankylosing spondylitis. The study, taken as a whole, reports: With a CD8+ phenotype, disease-linked clones were relatively rare in peripheral blood.

TCRdb recomputed calls from the 5' RACE reads with MiXCR, one row per CDR3 protein. The sample holds approximately 42,000 distinct CDR3 sequences, 11% seen once. This TCR derives from a male donor with ankylosing spondylitis or in good health (not recorded which). The sample consisted of blood, either unsorted or a sorted T cell fraction (not recorded which).

CDR3 nucleotide sequence: TGTGCCAGCAGTTTCGACAGGGTCGGGGGTTACGAGCAGTACTTC. It specifies CASSFDRVGGYEQYF. V and J are TRBV12-3 or TRBV12-4 and TRBJ2-7; tentative D call: TRBD1 (7 bases). Trimming pared 3 bases from V and 4 bases from J, leaving 16 bases between. This CDR3 comprises 15 residues.